These 21 T cell receptor beta chains came from one sample sequenced in a study of blood T cell repertoires in COVID-19. Clones were sequenced by immunoSEQ multiplex PCR, and TCRdb holds only the in-frame ones, with some missing. The sample carries tens of thousands of clones, roughly 82% recorded once. Sequenced input: peripheral blood. The source of these receptors is an elderly man with active COVID-19.

CDR3 in DNA: TGTGCCAGCAGCGTAGGGACAGGGCAAGAGACCCAGTACTTC. The encoded protein is CASSVGTGQETQYF. The genes are TRBV9 and TRBJ2-5; 8 bases are shared with TRBD1. The CDR3 spans 14 residues. Germline-derived CDR1 and CDR2 are SGDLS and YYNGEE. Germline trimming cut 0 bases from V and 2 bases from J; bases unmatched to any gene: 0.

This chain uses TRBV7-9 with TRBJ2-5, with D perhaps TRBD1 (5 bases). There are 13 residues in the CDR3. With 8 bases removed from V and 5 bases from J, the gap between germline ends came to 15 bases. CDR1 is SEHNR and CDR2 is FQNEAQ in the germline V gene (reference sequence). CDR3 sequence (DNA): TGTGCCAGCGCCGGTGCAGGGCGGGAGACCCAGTACTTC. Translating gives CASAGAGRETQYF. The entire variable domain, with the rest obtained from reference TRBV7-9 and TRBJ2-5, is as follows: DTGVSQNPRHKITKRGQNVTFRCDPISEHNRLYWYRQTLGQGPEFLTYFQNEAQLEKSRLLSDRFSAERPKGSFSTLEIQRTEQGDSAMYLCASAGAGRETQYFGPGTRLLVL.

The V and J genes are TRBV9 and TRBJ1-3; D is unresolved. The CDR3 covers 16 residues. The ends were cut back, 0 bases at V and 0 bases at J, with 10 bases in the middle. CDR1 is SGDLS, CDR2 YYNGEE, per germline. CDR3 residues: CASSVAPSASGNTIYF. CDR3 DNA sequence: TGTGCCAGCAGCGTAGCCCCTAGTGCCTCTGGAAACACCATATATTTT.

This clone showed up just once. V gene TRBV6-5 combines with J gene TRBJ2-7; D perhaps matches TRBD1 (6 bases). Trimming cost V 4 bases and J 4 bases, with 20 bases left between them. The CDR3 contains 16 residues. Germline CDR1 and CDR2: MNHEY and SVGAGI. The CDR3 protein is CASSLTTGTLPYEQYF. The CDR3, as DNA: TGTGCCAGCAGTTTAACGACCGGGACACTCCCATACGAGCAGTACTTC.

The V gene is TRBV10-3, the J gene TRBJ1-5; 8 bases line up with TRBD1. This CDR3 comprises 12 residues. Per germline, CDR1 ENHRY and CDR2 SYGVKD. Unmatched junction bases numbered 3, after V lost 10 bases and J lost 4 bases. CDR3: CATGQGNQPQHF. CDR3 nucleotides: TGTGCCACCGGACAGGGAAATCAGCCCCAGCATTTT.

This chain links TRBV4-2 with TRBJ2-7; TRBD2 agrees at 11 bases. V was pared by 0 bases and J by 7 bases, with 11 bases of the junction left unmatched. The CDR3 extends over 17 amino acids. Germline V gene sequence: CDR1 LGHNA, CDR2 YNFKEQ. The CDR3 protein is CASSQEDQGLAAWEQYF. The DNA for the CDR3 is TGTGCCAGCAGCCAAGAAGATCAGGGACTAGCGGCCTGGGAGCAGTACTTC.

This chain joins TRBV10-2 and TRBJ2-5; 7 positions agree with TRBD1. V trimming: 2 bases; J trimming: 9 bases; junction bases outside the gene matches: 6. Germline CDR1 and CDR2: WSHSY and SAAADI. The CDR3 contains 13 residues. CDR3 residues: CASSEGGDRAQYF. CDR3 DNA: TGCGCCAGCAGTGAGGGGGGCGACAGGGCCCAGTACTTC.

The genes are TRBV27 and TRBJ1-1; no reliable D call. The CDR3 runs 13 residues. Germline V lookup: CDR1 MNHEY, CDR2 SMNVEV (reference sequence). Trimming cost V 3 bases and J 1 base, with 6 bases left between them. The CDR3 DNA reads TGTGCCAGCAGTTTTTCTACGAACACTGAAGCTTTCTTT. It specifies CASSFSTNTEAFF.

The rearrangement joins TRBV11-2 to TRBJ2-6; D uncertain. Germline values: CDR1 SGHAT, CDR2 FQNNGV. Trimming left V 1 base short and J 0 bases short, with 7 bases between. The CDR3 contains 16 residues. CDR3 in DNA: TGTGCCAGCAGCTTAGGGCCGCACTCTGGGGCCAACGTCCTGACTTTC. It specifies CASSLGPHSGANVLTF. Using reference TRBV11-2 and TRBJ2-6 for the parts outside the CDR3, the full variable domain is EAGVAQSPRYKIIEKRQSVAFWCNPISGHATLYWYQQILGQGPKLLIQFQNNGVVDDSQLPKDRFSAERLKGVDSTLKIQPAKLEDSAVYLCASSLGPHSGANVLTFGAGSRLTVL.

The chain combines TRBV14 with TRBJ2-2; tentatively, D is TRBD2 (6 bases). V gave up 0 bases and J gave up 6 bases, with 11 bases separating them. The CDR3 contains 15 residues. Germline-derived CDR1 and CDR2 are SGHDN and FVKESK. The CDR3 nucleotides are TGTGCCAGCAGCCAAGAGGCCCCGGGAGCCGGGGAGCTGTTTTTT. Amino acids: CASSQEAPGAGELFF.

The chain recombines TRBV7-2 with TRBJ2-5; D gene ambiguous. This CDR3 contains 12 residues. V lost 0 bases to trimming and J lost 5 bases, with 4 bases between them. The germline V gene encodes CDR1 SGHTA and CDR2 FQGNSA. The CDR3 reads CASSLASETQYF. The CDR3 nucleotides read TGTGCCAGCAGCTTAGCAAGCGAGACCCAGTACTTC. Full variable domain (remainder filled in from reference TRBV7-2 and TRBJ2-5): GAGVSQSPSNKVTEKGKDVELRCDPISGHTALYWYRQSLGQGLEFLIYFQGNSAPDKSGLPSDRFSAERTGGSVSTLTIQRTQQEDSAVYLCASSLASETQYFGPGTRLLVL.

This clone appeared a few times. The CDR3 region has the DNA TGCAGCGTTGAAAGACAGGACCAGATGGGCTCTGGAAACACCATATATTTT. It translates to CSVERQDQMGSGNTIYF. The chain carries TRBV29-1 and TRBJ1-3; D may be TRBD1 (6 bases). The CDR3 covers 17 residues. Trimming cost V 2 bases and J 0 bases, with 17 bases left between them. Germline CDR1 and CDR2: SQVTM and ANQGSEA.

This clone was recorded once. The chain has TRBV7-2 and TRBJ2-1, with 10 nucleotides matching TRBD2. The germline gives CDR1 SGHTA, CDR2 FQGNSA. This CDR3 is built from 15 residues. Trimming took 5 bases from V and 2 from J; bases not matched to a gene: 3. The CDR3 spells CASSVLAGTYNEQFF. The DNA of the CDR3 is TGTGCCAGCAGCGTACTAGCGGGAACCTACAATGAGCAGTTCTTC.

V and J are TRBV10-2 and TRBJ2-7, with 9 bases identical to TRBD2. Germline V lookup: CDR1 WSHSY, CDR2 SAAADI. The CDR3 runs to 15 residues. Trimming took 10 bases from V and 6 from J; bases not matched to a gene: 16. CDR3 in amino acids: CATSFPRGRAGEQYF. In nucleotides, the CDR3 is TGCGCCACCTCCTTCCCTCGCGGGAGGGCCGGCGAGCAGTACTTC.

This chain connects TRBV12-5 to TRBJ2-7; 9 positions agree with TRBD1. The CDR3 consists of 15 residues. Looked up from germline, CDR1 is LGHNT and CDR2 is FRNRAP. The V and J ends lost 5 bases and 5 bases, in that order; junction bases with no gene match: 10. The CDR3 reads CASGTGQGPGDEQYF. The CDR3 coding sequence is TGTGCTAGTGGTACCGGACAGGGGCCCGGGGACGAGCAGTACTTC.

This clone has only a few counts. The chain employs TRBV12-5 and TRBJ1-1; D gene ambiguous. Germline lookup yields CDR1 LGHNT and CDR2 FRNRAP. V gave up 6 bases and J gave up 3 bases, with 11 bases separating them. CDR3 size: 13 residues. CDR3 sequence reads: CASGFRLDTEAFF. The CDR3 DNA is TGTGCTAGTGGGTTCAGGTTGGACACTGAAGCTTTCTTT.

The chain couples TRBV27 to TRBJ1-1; the match to TRBD1 covers 9 bases. Germline-derived CDR1 and CDR2 are MNHEY and SMNVEV (reference sequence). This CDR3 spans 16 amino acids. J gave up 1 base and V 5 bases, and 8 bases lay outside the gene matches. Here the CDR3 DNA reads TGTGCCAGCAGTCAAGGACAGGGGACGCCGAACACTGAAGCTTTCTTT. Translation gives CASSQGQGTPNTEAFF.

This clone was seen only a few times. The rearrangement links TRBV6-2 or TRBV6-3 to TRBJ2-1; 11 bases fit TRBD2. Germline-derived CDR1 and CDR2 are MNHEY and SVGEGT. The V segment lost 5 bases and the J segment 7 bases; nucleotides outside the gene matches: 7. CDR3 size: 15 residues. CDR3 amino acids: CASSQLAGVLNEQFF. The CDR3 bases are TGTGCCAGCAGTCAACTAGCGGGAGTGTTGAATGAGCAGTTCTTC.

This chain joins TRBV30 and TRBJ2-1, with 15 bases lining up with TRBD2. Germline V lookup: CDR1 GTSNPN, CDR2 SVGIG (reference sequence). This CDR3 contains 18 residues. CDR3 protein: CARASGTSGGSSYNEQFF. The CDR3 DNA reads TGTGCTCGGGCTAGCGGGACTAGCGGGGGGAGCTCCTACAATGAGCAGTTCTTC.

Written as DNA, the CDR3 is TGTGCCAGCAGCATGGGACAGCAAGAGACCCAGTACTTC. Protein product: CASSMGQQETQYF. The rearrangement uses TRBV7-3 and TRBJ2-5, with 7 bases that match TRBD1. V lost 5 bases, J lost 2 bases, and 2 bases stayed unmatched. CDR3 length: 13 amino acids. Per the germline V gene, CDR1 is SGHTA and CDR2 is FQGTGA.

The rearrangement links TRBV9 to TRBJ2-7, with 9 nucleotides matching TRBD1. CDR1 is SGDLS, CDR2 YYNGEE, per germline. Unmatched junction bases numbered 9, after V lost 0 bases and J lost 5 bases. This CDR3 is built from 16 residues. CDR3 residues: CASSVVPGQGAHEQYF. In DNA form, the CDR3 reads TGTGCCAGCAGCGTAGTGCCGGGACAGGGAGCCCACGAGCAGTACTTC.